This TCR beta chain stems from a study of CD8+ T cells in alopecia areata. Study-level findings and limits: Mice gave a clearer picture of TCR sharing than patients did, possibly for HLA-related reasons. Lesional scalp, notably in alopecia totalis/universalis, had clonality above that of normal scalp. Scalp samples also contribute reads from the resident alphabeta T cells found in normal skin.

In its sample, this clone was seen a few times. What it recognizes is unknown. RNA was extracted and reverse transcribed into cDNA as the sequencing template. Only in-frame clones appear in the TCRdb table, and some are missing; sequencing was by immunoSEQ multiplex PCR. The table shows 90,000 to 120,000 clones, with approximately 59% occurring only once. This clonotype was obtained from a human donor in good health. Sequenced sample: CD8+ T cells sorted from blood.

CDR3 nucleotides: TGTGCCAGCAGCTCAGGGACTGCTGCTAACTATGGCTACACCTTC. As protein: CASSSGTAANYGYTF. This chain connects TRBV7-8 to TRBJ1-2, with D possibly being TRBD1 (5 bases). Trimming left V 4 bases short and J 0 bases short, with 12 bases between. The CDR3 spans 15 residues. Per germline, CDR1 SGHVS and CDR2 FQNEAQ.